The 29 T cell receptor beta chains in this list originate from one sample, sequenced in a study of cytomegalovirus exposure and HLA in healthy donors. The PCR contained 60 Vbeta and 13 Jbeta primers. Assay: immunoSEQ multiplex PCR; the TCRdb copy retains only in-frame clones and omits some. This sample has 95,000 to 130,000 clones, with approximately 81% found just once. What was sequenced was PBMCs. The receptors shown here come from a man under 40 in good health and CMV-seropositive.

The chain employs TRBV4-3 and TRBJ2-1, with D possibly matching TRBD2 (6 bases). The CDR3 length is 18 residues. Trimming shortened V by 0 bases and J by 5 bases, and 20 bases separated the two germline ends. The germline gives CDR1 LGHNA, CDR2 YSLEER. CDR3 sequence reads: CASSQEAPGTEDDNEQFF. CDR3 DNA: TGCGCCAGCAGCCAAGAAGCCCCCGGGACTGAAGACGACAATGAGCAGTTCTTC.

J is TRBJ1-6 and V is TRBV14, with 9 bases aligning to TRBD1. The V gene end was trimmed by 0 bases and the J gene end by 9 bases; junction bases not matched to a gene: 6. CDR1 is SGHDN and CDR2 is FVKESK in the germline V gene. The length of the CDR3 is 16 residues. CDR3: CASSQDSDRGVSPLHF. The DNA for the CDR3 is TGTGCCAGCAGCCAAGATTCGGACAGGGGAGTTTCACCCCTCCACTTT.

The CDR3 region has the DNA TGTGCCAGCAGTCCCTTCCGGGAGCTGTTTTTT. This codes for CASSPFRELFF. The chain carries TRBV7-9 and TRBJ2-2; no clear D. This CDR3 has 11 residues. V lost 6 bases to trimming and J lost 9 bases, with 8 bases between them. Germline CDR1 SEHNR, CDR2 FQNEAQ (reference sequence).

Notes on this clone: Its ends do not fully match the called genes, so a read error is possible. The chain has TRBV7-9 and TRBJ2-7; 9 positions agree with TRBD1. Germline V gene data show CDR1 as SEHNR and CDR2 as FQNEAQ (reference sequence). The CDR3 is 15 residues long. CDR3 in DNA: TGTTCCAGCAGCTCGAGCTACAGGGGGCCCTACGAGCAGTACTTC. It is translated as CSSSSSYRGPYEQYF.

Remarks on this clone: The junction does not match germline at one end; this may be a read error. The chain couples TRBV7-7 to TRBJ1-4, with a tentative D call TRBD1 (5 bases). The CDR3 spans 15 residues. Per germline, CDR1 SSHAT and CDR2 FNYEAQ (reference sequence). As DNA, the CDR3 is TGTGCTAGCAGCTTAAGGCAGGGTAGTAATGAAAAACTGTTTTTT. It is translated as CASSLRQGSNEKLFF.

This clone was recorded only once. The chain recombines TRBV5-1 with TRBJ2-1; possible D gene TRBD2, 6 bases. Deletions cut 4 bases from V and 8 bases from J, with 19 bases between. Germline CDR1 SGHRS, CDR2 YFSETQ. This CDR3 contains 15 residues. CDR3 region: CASSRSSASGDEQFF. The CDR3 DNA is TGCGCCAGCAGCCGTTCTAGCGCCTCCGGGGATGAGCAGTTCTTC.

The chain couples TRBV9 to TRBJ2-7, with a weak D call TRBD2 (5 bases). The V gene lost 2 bases and the J gene lost 2 bases, with 11 bases spanning the gap. The CDR3 length is 14 residues. Germline V gene sequence: CDR1 SGDLS, CDR2 YYNGEE. The CDR3 DNA sequence: TGTGCCAGCAGCGTTGGGAGCCGCCCCTACGAGCAGTACTTC. This translates into CASSVGSRPYEQYF.

The CDR3 coding sequence is TGTGCCAGCAGCTTTGATCAGCGGGGCGGGTCCTACGAGCAGTACTTC. Its protein product is CASSFDQRGGSYEQYF. V usage is TRBV7-6 and J usage is TRBJ2-7, with TRBD2 matching 7 bases. Trimming at V came to 3 bases and at J to 1 base, leaving 9 bases not matched to a gene. Germline values: CDR1 SGHVS, CDR2 FNYEAQ. The CDR3 is made up of 16 amino acids.

There are a few counts of this clone. V is TRBV2 and J is TRBJ2-1, with 11 bases that match TRBD1. CDR3 length equals 12 residues. Germline trimming cut 5 bases from V and 15 bases from J; bases unmatched to any gene: 6. CDR1 is SNHLY and CDR2 is FYNNEI in the germline V gene. The CDR3 DNA reads as TGTGCCAGCAGTCCTGGGACAGGGGGGGGGTTCTTC. Translated: CASSPGTGGGFF. The whole variable domain, remainder taken from reference TRBV2 and TRBJ2-1, is EPEVTQTPSHQVTQMGQEVILRCVPISNHLYFYWYRQILGQKVEFLVSFYNNEISEKSEIFDDQFSVERPDGSNFTLKIRSTKLEDSAMYFCASSPGTGGGFFGPGTRLTVL.

V and J are TRBV19 and TRBJ2-3, with D uncertain. The CDR3 runs to 11 residues. The germline V gene has CDR1 LNHDA and CDR2 SQIVND (reference sequence). V shed 10 bases and J shed 7 bases, with 12 bases lying between them. CDR3 DNA: TGTGCCACTTACGACTGGAATACGCAGTATTTT. Residues: CATYDWNTQYF.

The chain links TRBV7-9 to TRBJ2-7; possibly TRBD2 for D (5 bases). The CDR3 is 13 residues long. Trimming shortened V by 5 bases and J by 2 bases, and 10 bases separated the two germline ends. Germline CDR1 and CDR2: SEHNR and FQNEAQ (reference sequence). In nucleotides, the CDR3 is TGTGCCAGCAGCGTTTGGAGGACCTACGAGCAGTACTTC. Its protein product is CASSVWRTYEQYF.

The table lists this clone with a count of one. The rearrangement links TRBV2 to TRBJ2-5; D may be TRBD1 (7 bases). Between the trimmed V and J ends, which lost 6 bases and 4 bases, there was a span of 15 bases. The length of the CDR3 is 14 residues. CDR1 and CDR2 from the germline V gene are SNHLY and FYNNEI. The CDR3 sequence: CASRRDSEGETQYF. The CDR3 bases are TGTGCCAGCAGGCGGGACAGTGAGGGAGAGACCCAGTACTTC.

This chain uses TRBV7-9 with TRBJ2-7; 8 bases map to TRBD2. CDR1 and CDR2 from the germline V gene are SEHNR and FQNEAQ (reference sequence). V was pared by 3 bases and J by 4 bases, with 5 bases of the junction left unmatched. This CDR3 contains 14 residues. The CDR3 reads CASSFTGGPYEQYF. The CDR3 DNA sequence: TGTGCCAGCAGCTTTACGGGGGGGCCTTACGAGCAGTACTTC.

This chain links TRBV10-3 with TRBJ2-5; TRBD2 matches 12 bases. Germline-derived CDR1 and CDR2 are ENHRY and SYGVKD. This CDR3 comprises 15 residues. J lost 5 bases, V lost 3 bases, and 4 bases had no gene match. The CDR3 spells CAISDPTSGGETQYF. The CDR3 region has the DNA TGTGCCATCAGTGACCCTACTAGCGGGGGGGAGACCCAGTACTTC.

The sample holds a few counts of this clone. This rearrangement joins TRBV4-2 to TRBJ2-7, with a possible D match to TRBD2 (6 bases). The V gene lost 1 base and the J gene lost 0 bases, with 10 bases spanning the gap. The CDR3 covers 15 residues. The germline gives CDR1 LGHNA, CDR2 YNFKEQ. The CDR3 spells CASSQGGESSYEQYF. The CDR3, as DNA: TGTGCCAGCAGCCAAGGCGGGGAGAGCTCCTACGAGCAGTACTTC.

The chain uses TRBV5-6 and TRBJ1-2, with D perhaps matching TRBD1 (5 bases). This CDR3 contains 14 residues. With 3 bases removed from V and 1 base from J, the gap between germline ends came to 10 bases. Germline V gives CDR1 SGHDT, CDR2 YYEEEE. CDR3 DNA: TGTGCCAGCAGCTACATGACAGTTAACTATGGCTACACCTTC. Amino acid sequence: CASSYMTVNYGYTF. Full variable domain (remainder filled in from reference TRBV5-6 and TRBJ1-2): DAGVTQSPTHLIKTRGQQVTLRCSPKSGHDTVSWYQQALGQGPQFIFQYYEEEERQRGNFPDRFSGHQFPNYSSELNVNALLLGDSALYLCASSYMTVNYGYTFGSGTRLTVV.

This clone was seen only a few times. The V gene is TRBV6-4, the J gene TRBJ2-2, with D possibly matching TRBD2 (6 bases). The germline CDR1 and CDR2 sequences are MRHNA and SNTAGT. The CDR3 is 14 amino acids. The V gene lost 6 bases and the J gene lost 3 bases, with 11 bases spanning the gap. CDR3 sequence reads: CASSGGPDTGELFF. DNA for the CDR3: TGTGCCAGCAGCGGAGGGCCCGACACCGGGGAGCTGTTTTTT.

This clone was seen only a few times. The rearrangement links TRBV27 to TRBJ1-1, with a tentative D call TRBD1 (6 bases). Germline assignment: CDR1 MNHEY and CDR2 SMNVEV (reference sequence). The CDR3 runs to 16 residues. Trimming removed 7 bases from V and 6 bases from J, with 24 bases in between. Here the CDR3 reads CASTKRIRGKVAEAFF. The CDR3 DNA reads TGTGCCAGCACTAAACGGATAAGGGGGAAGGTGGCTGAAGCTTTCTTT.

The chain links TRBV19 to TRBJ2-1, with TRBD2 identical over 11 bases. The CDR3 sequence is 14 residues long. Germline V gene lookup returns CDR1 LNHDA and CDR2 SQIVND (reference sequence). Trimming at V came to 9 bases and at J to 6 bases, leaving 7 bases not matched to a gene. The CDR3 coding sequence is TGTGCCAGCAAACTAGCGGGAGCCCTCAATGAGCAGTTCTTC. Translated: CASKLAGALNEQFF.

The rearrangement uses TRBV28 and TRBJ2-1; no clear D gene. Germline V gene lookup returns CDR1 MDHEN and CDR2 SYDVKM. This CDR3 spans 17 amino acids. Trimming stripped 4 bases from V and 0 bases from J, with 16 bases between. The CDR3: CASSSPRGFYSYNEQFF. DNA for the CDR3: TGTGCCAGCAGTTCGCCCCGCGGCTTCTACTCCTACAATGAGCAGTTCTTC.

The chain carries TRBV19 and TRBJ2-5; D unresolved. The CDR3 consists of 13 residues. The V gene lost 3 bases and the J gene lost 3 bases, with 8 bases spanning the gap. Germline V gives CDR1 LNHDA, CDR2 SQIVND (reference sequence). The CDR3 region has the DNA TGTGCCAGTAGTATCATCCGGGAAGAGACCCAGTACTTC. This encodes CASSIIREETQYF.

The chain combines TRBV27 with TRBJ1-1, with a possible D match to TRBD1 (5 bases). V gave up 10 bases and J gave up 8 bases, with 8 bases separating them. CDR1 is MNHEY, CDR2 SMNVEV, per germline (reference sequence). The CDR3 runs 9 residues. The CDR3 reads CATQGEAFF. CDR3 bases: TGTGCCACCCAGGGCGAAGCTTTCTTT.

V is TRBV6-5 and J is TRBJ2-7, with D perhaps TRBD1 (5 bases). The CDR3 sequence is 13 residues long. The germline gives CDR1 MNHEY, CDR2 SVGAGI. V gave up 5 bases and J gave up 0 bases, with 8 bases separating them. The CDR3 DNA sequence: TGTGCCAGCAGTACAGGACACTCCTACGAGCAGTACTTC. Translating gives CASSTGHSYEQYF.

The chain combines TRBV5-1 with TRBJ1-2, with 7 bases aligning to TRBD1. The CDR3 loop spans 13 amino acids. V lost 4 bases and J lost 5; bases outside the gene matches: 5. Germline V gene sequence: CDR1 SGHRS, CDR2 YFSETQ. The CDR3 spells CASSMGQLYGYTF. The CDR3 DNA sequence: TGCGCCAGCAGCATGGGACAGCTTTATGGCTACACCTTC.

This CDR3 is CASSLQQFYEQYF. CDR3 nucleotide sequence: TGCGCCAGCAGCTTGCAACAGTTCTACGAGCAGTACTTC. The rearrangement joins TRBV5-1 to TRBJ2-7, with no clear D. Trimming pared 1 base from V and 3 bases from J, leaving 8 bases between. The germline CDR1 and CDR2 sequences are SGHRS and YFSETQ. This CDR3 has 13 residues.

V and J are TRBV28 and TRBJ2-1; 11 positions match TRBD2. V shed 6 bases, J shed 4 bases, and the junction held 11 bases outside the gene matches. Germline V gene data show CDR1 as MDHEN and CDR2 as SYDVKM. There are 17 residues in the CDR3. As DNA, the CDR3 is TGTGCCAGCAGCCTCGGGACTAGCGGACCACCTTACAATGAGCAGTTCTTC. Encoded protein: CASSLGTSGPPYNEQFF.

The V and J genes are TRBV4-3 and TRBJ2-3; 7 positions match TRBD2. Germline loops: CDR1 LGHNA, CDR2 YSLEER. This CDR3 has 18 residues. Losses at the gene ends were 0 bases for V and 2 bases for J; bases not matched to a gene: 11. DNA for the CDR3: TGCGCCAGCAGCCAAGATAATCTTTGGGCGGGAGCCACAGATACGCAGTATTTT. Protein sequence: CASSQDNLWAGATDTQYF.

Note on this clone: A junction boundary mismatches the germline segment, possibly from a read error. This chain joins TRBV7-9 and TRBJ2-7; D call uncertain. This CDR3 contains 11 residues. Germline V CDR1 and CDR2: SEHNR, FQNEAQ (reference sequence). CDR3 DNA sequence: TGTTCCAGCAGCTCACTTTACGCGCAGTACTTC. This codes for CSSSSLYAQYF. Supplemented by reference TRBV7-9 and TRBJ2-7, the full variable domain reads DTGVSQNPRHKITKRGQNVTFRCDPISEHNRLYWYRQTLGQGPEFLTYFQNEAQLEKSRLLSDRFSAERPKGSFSTLEIQRTEQGDSAMYLCSSSSLYAQYFGPGTRLTVT.

The V call is TRBV6-6, the J call TRBJ2-2; the match to TRBD2 covers 7 bases. This CDR3 is built from 15 residues. CDR1 and CDR2 (germline): MNHNY, SVGAGI (reference sequence). V trimming: 2 bases; J trimming: 4 bases; junction bases outside the gene matches: 4. The CDR3, as DNA: TGTGCCAGCAGTTACCTAGCGGCGAGCACCGGGGAGCTGTTTTTT. This codes for CASSYLAASTGELFF.